This passage covers 28 T cell receptor beta chains from one sample sequenced in a study of shared clonotypes between healthy human individuals. Measured with immunoSEQ multiplex PCR; TCRdb has only the in-frame clones, and not every one. The sample yields millions of clones, roughly 94% seen once. Sequenced input: naive CD4+ T cells sorted from blood. Regarding subset: CD45RA+ positively selected. Receptors were obtained from a man in his late teens or twenties in good health.

This chain links TRBV18 with TRBJ2-3; TRBD2 aligns across 10 bases. Germline V gives CDR1 KGHSH, CDR2 LQKENI. V trimming: 3 bases; J trimming: 3 bases; junction bases outside the gene matches: 3. The CDR3 totals 15 residues. The CDR3 DNA is TGTGCCAGCTCACCCGGGACTAGCGTAACAGATACGCAGTATTTT. Its translation: CASSPGTSVTDTQYF.

The chain has TRBV11-2 and TRBJ2-3; the match to TRBD2 covers 14 bases. The CDR3 extends over 18 amino acids. In germline, CDR1 is SGHAT, CDR2 FQNNGV. V gave up 5 bases and J gave up 2 bases; unmatched junction bases: 9. Here the CDR3 reads CASSLGLAGGDSTDTQYF. The CDR3 nucleotides are TGTGCCAGCAGCCTCGGACTAGCGGGGGGCGATTCCACAGATACGCAGTATTTT.

V and J are TRBV9 and TRBJ1-1, with 8 positions matching TRBD1. V dropped 4 bases and J dropped 2; count of bases not matched to a gene: 10. The CDR3 extends over 16 amino acids. CDR1 is SGDLS and CDR2 is YYNGEE in the germline V gene. CDR3 nucleotides: TGTGCCAGCAGCCCGAGGACAGGGACCATTAACACTGAAGCTTTCTTT. Protein product: CASSPRTGTINTEAFF.

This sequence joins TRBV30 and TRBJ2-2, with a weak D call TRBD2 (5 bases). This CDR3 is built from 14 residues. V was cut by 3 bases and J by 0 bases, with 8 bases left in between. The germline V gene has CDR1 GTSNPN and CDR2 SVGIG (reference sequence). The CDR3 bases are TGTGCCTGGAGACTAGGGTCGAACACCGGGGAGCTGTTTTTT. This sequence encodes CAWRLGSNTGELFF.

The rearrangement uses TRBV14 and TRBJ2-7, with 9 bases identical to TRBD2. The CDR3 is 16 amino acids. Germline lookup yields CDR1 SGHDN and CDR2 FVKESK. Germline trimming cut 3 bases from V and 3 bases from J; bases unmatched to any gene: 9. Written as DNA, the CDR3 is TGTGCCAGCAGCCAGGACCTGGCGGGAGGGGTCTACGAGCAGTACTTC. This gives the protein CASSQDLAGGVYEQYF. The complete variable domain, with remaining parts taken from reference TRBV14 and TRBJ2-7, reads EAGVTQFPSHSVIEKGQTVTLRCDPISGHDNLYWYRRVMGKEIKFLLHFVKESKQDESGMPNNRFLAERTGGTYSTLKVQPAELEDSGVYFCASSQDLAGGVYEQYFGPGTRLTVT.

The chain joins TRBV7-2 to TRBJ2-7; D remains unclear. The CDR3 has 13 amino acids. The V gene lost 2 bases and the J gene lost 2 bases, with 7 bases spanning the gap. Germline lookup yields CDR1 SGHTA and CDR2 FQGNSA. Here the CDR3 DNA reads TGTGCCAGCAGCTTACCGACGGCCTACGAGCAGTACTTC. Translation: CASSLPTAYEQYF.

The chain carries TRBV10-3 and TRBJ2-7, with 9 positions matching TRBD1. The trim removed 0 bases at V and 3 bases at J, leaving 6 bases unmatched. Germline-derived CDR1 and CDR2 are ENHRY and SYGVKD. CDR3 length: 16 amino acids. CDR3 amino acids: CAISESPPGQGYEQYF. The CDR3 coding sequence is TGTGCCATCAGTGAGTCGCCCCCGGGACAGGGCTACGAGCAGTACTTC.

The chain employs TRBV6-1 and TRBJ2-2; the D call may be TRBD1 or TRBD2 (6 bases each). V was shortened by 6 bases and J by 13 bases, with 18 bases between the two germline ends. Germline CDR1 MNHNS, CDR2 SASEGT. The CDR3 extends over 13 amino acids. In DNA, the CDR3 is TGTGCCAGCAGACTCGGAGGGGGACGATGGCTGTTTTTT. It yields the protein CASRLGGGRWLFF.

The chain joins TRBV9 to TRBJ1-1, with D perhaps matching TRBD1 (5 bases). Germline lookup yields CDR1 SGDLS and CDR2 YYNGEE. The V end lost 4 bases, the J end lost 1 base, and 11 bases lay between the germline ends. The CDR3 has 14 amino acids. CDR3 region: CASSPHGGNTEAFF. CDR3 nucleotides: TGTGCCAGCAGCCCCCACGGGGGGAACACTGAAGCTTTCTTT.

The rearrangement links TRBV10-1 to TRBJ1-2; no definite D call. The length of the CDR3 is 14 residues. Trimming cost V 3 bases and J 6 bases, with 14 bases left between them. Germline V gene lookup returns CDR1 WNHNN and CDR2 SYGVQD (reference sequence). CDR3 DNA sequence: TGCGCCAGCAGTGACGGGTTCCGCAGAGATGGCTACACCTTC. Residues: CASSDGFRRDGYTF.

The V call is TRBV27, the J call TRBJ1-2; D call uncertain. The CDR3 loop spans 13 amino acids. Per the germline V gene, CDR1 is MNHEY and CDR2 is SMNVEV (reference sequence). Trimming removed 4 bases at V and 4 bases at J, with 10 bases between. The CDR3 DNA sequence: TGTGCCAGCAGTTCAGCAGCCCTCTATGGCTACACCTTC. Translated: CASSSAALYGYTF.

The rearrangement uses TRBV11-2 and TRBJ2-1; 9 positions match TRBD2. Trimming cost V 3 bases and J 4 bases; bases outside gene matches: 4. The CDR3 is made up of 15 amino acids. The germline V gene has CDR1 SGHAT and CDR2 FQNNGV. The CDR3 DNA is TGTGCCAGCAGCTTGGCGGGAGGGGGGTACAATGAGCAGTTCTTC. Translating it yields CASSLAGGGYNEQFF.

For the CDR3, the DNA is TGTGCCAGCAGCCTTGAGGGCGCTTTGCCTCAGCCCCAGCATTTT. The encoded protein is CASSLEGALPQPQHF. The chain couples TRBV2 to TRBJ1-5; D gene uncertain. The CDR3 totals 15 residues. The germline CDR1 and CDR2 sequences are SNHLY and FYNNEI. The V end was cut by 6 bases, the J end by 6 bases, with 18 bases between.

The genes are TRBV15 and TRBJ1-2; 10 bases are shared with TRBD1. The CDR3 loop spans 13 amino acids. V shed 5 bases, J shed 7 bases, and the junction held 4 bases outside the gene matches. Germline lookup yields CDR1 LNHNV and CDR2 YYDKDF (reference sequence). The CDR3 sequence: CATSERDRGGYTF. CDR3 DNA sequence: TGTGCCACCAGCGAGCGGGACAGGGGTGGCTACACCTTC.

The chain has TRBV25-1 and TRBJ2-1; 9 nucleotides agree with TRBD2. The CDR3 totals 14 residues. V dropped 6 bases and J dropped 2; count of bases not matched to a gene: 2. Germline-derived CDR1 and CDR2 are MGHDK and SYGVNS. CDR3 nucleotides: TGTGCCAGCAGGAGCGGGGGGACCTACAATGAGCAGTTCTTC. Encoded protein: CASRSGGTYNEQFF.

The chain carries TRBV7-9 and TRBJ1-3; 8 nucleotides line up with TRBD1. Trimming at V came to 4 bases and at J to 2 bases, leaving 7 bases not matched to a gene. The CDR3 contains 16 residues. The germline CDR1 and CDR2 sequences are SEHNR and FQNEAQ (reference sequence). CDR3 amino acids: CASSSQGALAGNTIYF. CDR3 bases: TGTGCCAGCAGCTCCCAGGGGGCGCTGGCTGGAAACACCATATATTTT. Looking up the rest from reference TRBV7-9 and TRBJ1-3 gives the full variable domain: DTGVSQNPRHKITKRGQNVTFRCDPISEHNRLYWYRQTLGQGPEFLTYFQNEAQLEKSRLLSDRFSAERPKGSFSTLEIQRTEQGDSAMYLCASSSQGALAGNTIYFGEGSWLTVV.

The chain is built from TRBV7-9 and TRBJ1-2; TRBD1 aligns across 10 bases. The germline CDR1 and CDR2 sequences are SEHNR and FQNEAQ (reference sequence). V dropped 3 bases and J dropped 5; count of bases not matched to a gene: 3. The CDR3 runs to 14 residues. CDR3 sequence reads: CASSFGTGEYGYTF. CDR3 in DNA: TGTGCCAGCAGCTTCGGGACAGGGGAATATGGCTACACCTTC.

J is TRBJ1-6 and V is TRBV19; D unresolved. This CDR3 is 16 amino acids long. The germline V and J ends were trimmed by 2 bases and 9 bases, with 17 bases remaining between them. Per the germline V gene, CDR1 is LNHDA and CDR2 is SQIVND (reference sequence). CDR3: CASSIIFDIKGSPLHF. CDR3 in DNA: TGTGCCAGTAGTATAATATTTGACATTAAGGGTTCACCCCTCCACTTT.

V and J are TRBV5-6 and TRBJ1-6; a possible D gene is TRBD1 (6 bases). V was trimmed by 0 bases and J by 9 bases, leaving 13 bases between them. The CDR3 contains 15 residues. CDR1 is SGHDT and CDR2 is YYEEEE in the germline V gene. As DNA, the CDR3 is TGTGCCAGCAGCTTGGTTCGGGGGGCGGTTTCACCCCTCCACTTT. This gives the protein CASSLVRGAVSPLHF. The variable domain in full, completed from reference TRBV5-6 and TRBJ1-6, reads DAGVTQSPTHLIKTRGQQVTLRCSPKSGHDTVSWYQQALGQGPQFIFQYYEEEERQRGNFPDRFSGHQFPNYSSELNVNALLLGDSALYLCASSLVRGAVSPLHFGNGTRLTVT.

This clone was observed once. The sample contains more than one DNA sequence encoding this CDR3. The V call is TRBV5-1, the J call TRBJ2-7; D possibly matches TRBD1 or TRBD2 (5 bases each). Germline CDR1 and CDR2: SGHRS and YFSETQ. The CDR3 loop spans 15 amino acids. V lost 0 bases and J 0 bases, leaving 10 bases between the germline ends. In DNA form, the CDR3 reads TGCGCCAGCAGCTTGGATGGGGGTAGCTCCTACGAGCAGTACTTC. Translating it yields CASSLDGGSSYEQYF.

V and J are TRBV28 and TRBJ2-4; TRBD2 matches at 7 bases. The CDR3 covers 15 residues. Germline V lookup: CDR1 MDHEN, CDR2 SYDVKM. V was clipped by 2 bases and J by 8 bases; unmatched bases: 9. The CDR3 DNA reads as TGTGCCAGCAGTTTAGCAGGACTAGGAGGTGACATTCAGTACTTC. It yields the protein CASSLAGLGGDIQYF.

The chain employs TRBV18 and TRBJ2-2, with no clear D. The V and J ends lost 3 bases and 9 bases respectively, with 11 bases between them. The CDR3 runs to 13 residues. The germline gives CDR1 KGHSH, CDR2 LQKENI. In nucleotides, the CDR3 is TGTGCCAGCTCACCTGGTAACGGCCGGGAGCTGTTTTTT. The encoded protein is CASSPGNGRELFF.

The genes are TRBV19 and TRBJ2-7; D may be TRBD2 (6 bases). There are 16 residues in the CDR3. V gave up 0 bases and J gave up 1 base, with 13 bases separating them. Germline assignment: CDR1 LNHDA and CDR2 SQIVND (reference sequence). CDR3 sequence (DNA): TGTGCCAGTAGTATAGATGCGGCGGGGAGTTCCTACGAGCAGTACTTC. It translates to CASSIDAAGSSYEQYF. Together with reference TRBV19 and TRBJ2-7, the CDR3 gives the full variable domain: DGGITQSPKYLFRKEGQNVTLSCEQNLNHDAMYWYRQDPGQGLRLIYYSQIVNDFQKGDIAEGYSVSREKKESFPLTVTSAQKNPTAFYLCASSIDAAGSSYEQYFGPGTRLTVT.

The chain uses TRBV28 and TRBJ1-4; D is unresolved. Germline lookup yields CDR1 MDHEN and CDR2 SYDVKM. Trimming cost V 4 bases and J 8 bases, with 20 bases left between them. This CDR3 has 16 amino acids. CDR3 amino acids: CASSSAGVGPHEKLFF. Written as DNA, the CDR3 is TGTGCCAGCAGTTCCGCTGGTGTCGGACCGCACGAAAAACTGTTTTTT.

The chain has TRBV29-1 and TRBJ2-1; 9 nucleotides match TRBD1. V gave up 3 bases and J gave up 3 bases; unmatched junction bases: 3. The CDR3 runs to 14 residues. CDR1 and CDR2 from the germline V gene are SQVTM and ANQGSEA. The CDR3 loop reads CSVDGTGFYNEQFF. DNA for the CDR3: TGCAGCGTTGATGGGACAGGGTTCTACAATGAGCAGTTCTTC.

V usage is TRBV12-5 and J usage is TRBJ1-1, with no clear D. The CDR3 spans 12 residues. Trimming stripped 5 bases from V and 10 bases from J, with 14 bases between. Germline lookup yields CDR1 LGHNT and CDR2 FRNRAP. CDR3: CASGGNDRGAFF. The CDR3 coding sequence is TGTGCTAGTGGTGGGAACGACCGTGGAGCTTTCTTT.

This clone was observed a handful of times. The chain combines TRBV23-1 with TRBJ2-2, with D possibly being TRBD1 (6 bases). TRBV23-1 qualifies as an ORF whose function is uncertain. The CDR3 spans 14 residues. The V end lost 6 bases, the J end lost 4 bases, and 12 bases lay between the germline ends. The CDR3 DNA reads as TGCGCCAGCAGCAACAGGGAAATCACCGGGGAGCTGTTTTTT. It specifies CASSNREITGELFF.

The genes are TRBV4-1 and TRBJ2-2, with D maybe TRBD1 (5 bases). The V gene's germline CDR1 is MGHRA and CDR2 YSYEKL. The length of the CDR3 is 15 residues. The ends were cut back, 0 bases at V and 6 bases at J, with 11 bases in the middle. The CDR3 coding sequence is TGCGCCAGCAGCCAAGAAAGGGGCAAGGCCGGGGAGCTGTTTTTT. Residues: CASSQERGKAGELFF.